Below are 17 T cell receptor beta chains sequenced from a single sample in a study of shared clonotypes between healthy human individuals. Only in-frame clones appear in the TCRdb table, and some are missing; sequencing was by immunoSEQ multiplex PCR. The top ten hold around 0.45% of the sample, which has approximately 1.4 million clones, 98% seen once. The sequenced sample consisted of naive CD4+ T cells sorted from blood. As to subset: CD45RA+ positively selected. The receptors here all came from a young man in good health.

V usage is TRBV27 and J usage is TRBJ1-2, with 7 nucleotides matching TRBD1. V was pared by 0 bases and J by 0 bases, with 10 bases of the junction left unmatched. The CDR3 sequence is 18 residues long. From germline, CDR1 is MNHEY and CDR2 SMNVEV (reference sequence). The CDR3 loop is CASSLSPYRGPSNYGYTF. The CDR3 coding sequence is TGTGCCAGCAGTTTATCCCCGTACAGGGGCCCCTCTAACTATGGCTACACCTTC.

In DNA form, the CDR3 reads TGTGCCAGCAGCGGAGGGGCACTAGCGGGAGTTGGAGAGACCCAGTACTTC. Amino acids: CASSGGALAGVGETQYF. The chain is built from TRBV7-9 and TRBJ2-5; 11 nucleotides align to TRBD2. With 5 bases clipped from V and 4 bases from J, the junction kept 12 bases outside the gene matches. Germline-derived CDR1 and CDR2 are SEHNR and FQNEAQ (reference sequence). The CDR3 length is 17 residues.

The chain employs TRBV15 and TRBJ1-2, with a possible D match to TRBD1 (5 bases). Trimming shortened V by 0 bases and J by 5 bases, and 10 bases separated the two germline ends. The CDR3 has 14 residues. Germline CDR1 is LNHNV and CDR2 is YYDKDF (reference sequence). The CDR3 region is CATSRDGGIYGYTF. The DNA for the CDR3 is TGTGCCACCAGCAGAGATGGGGGGATTTATGGCTACACCTTC.

The CDR3 spells CASSRGTGYGYTF. CDR3 sequence (DNA): TGTGCCAGTAGTAGGGGGACAGGCTATGGCTACACCTTC. The chain combines TRBV19 with TRBJ1-2; 8 nucleotides line up with TRBD1. Germline V lookup: CDR1 LNHDA, CDR2 SQIVND (reference sequence). Germline trimming cut 4 bases from V and 4 bases from J; bases unmatched to any gene: 2. The CDR3 length is 13 residues.

This CDR3 reads CASSHPNLAQYF. CDR3 bases: TGTGCCAGCAGCCACCCAAACTTGGCCCAGTACTTC. V usage is TRBV5-4 and J usage is TRBJ2-5; D unresolved. The CDR3 length is 12 residues. Per the germline V gene, CDR1 is SGHNT and CDR2 is YYREEE (reference sequence). V lost 4 bases, J lost 9 bases, and 13 bases lay in between.

This chain connects TRBV5-1 to TRBJ2-5, with 7 nucleotides matching TRBD1. This CDR3 is built from 15 residues. Looked up from germline, CDR1 is SGHRS and CDR2 is YFSETQ. V lost 0 bases and J lost 5; bases outside the gene matches: 7. CDR3 bases: TGCGCCAGCAGCTTGGAGGACAGGAGTATGGAGACCCAGTACTTC. Translating it yields CASSLEDRSMETQYF.

This clone has a single count. The chain uses TRBV4-1 and TRBJ2-1, with 11 positions matching TRBD2. The CDR3 is 16 residues long. Germline CDR1 and CDR2: MGHRA and YSYEKL. Trimming took 3 bases from V and 5 from J; bases not matched to a gene: 6. The CDR3, as DNA: TGCGCCAGCAGCCAGGTACTAGCGGGAGCGGACAATGAGCAGTTCTTC. It is translated as CASSQVLAGADNEQFF.

The chain joins TRBV7-2 to TRBJ2-3; 8 nucleotides match TRBD2. Germline lookup yields CDR1 SGHTA and CDR2 FQGNSA. V lost 2 bases and J lost 2; bases outside the gene matches: 9. This CDR3 comprises 17 residues. The CDR3 coding sequence is TGTGCCAGCAGCTTACGGAGCGGGAGTAGGTTCACAGATACGCAGTATTTT. Translation gives CASSLRSGSRFTDTQYF.

The chain joins TRBV11-2 to TRBJ2-7; 8 bases are shared with TRBD2. The CDR3 consists of 18 residues. V was clipped by 6 bases and J by 2 bases; unmatched bases: 18. The germline gives CDR1 SGHAT, CDR2 FQNNGV. In DNA, the CDR3 is TGTGCCAGCAGTAGAACCCTAGCGGGCATACTCTCAACCTACGAGCAGTACTTC. Translating it yields CASSRTLAGILSTYEQYF.

The rearrangement uses TRBV30 and TRBJ2-7; D may be TRBD1 or TRBD2 (6 bases each). This CDR3 has 14 residues. Per germline, CDR1 GTSNPN and CDR2 SVGIG (reference sequence). V gave up 5 bases and J gave up 4 bases, with 18 bases separating them. Written as DNA, the CDR3 is TGTGCCTGGGGGCGGGACAACCTCTCGTACGAGCAGTACTTC. Residues: CAWGRDNLSYEQYF. Full variable domain (remainder filled in from reference TRBV30 and TRBJ2-7): SQTIHQWPATLVQPVGSPLSLECTVEGTSNPNLYWYRQAAGRGLQLLFYSVGIGQISSEVPQNLSASRPQDRQFILSSKKLLLSDSGFYLCAWGRDNLSYEQYFGPGTRLTVT.

The chain joins TRBV11-2 to TRBJ2-7; TRBD2 aligns across 11 bases. The germline V gene has CDR1 SGHAT and CDR2 FQNNGV. J gave up 0 bases and V 4 bases, and 5 bases lay outside the gene matches. CDR3 length: 16 amino acids. The CDR3: CASSSRLAGSSYEQYF. CDR3 in DNA: TGTGCCAGCAGCTCTAGACTAGCGGGGAGCTCCTACGAGCAGTACTTC.

The chain employs TRBV5-6 and TRBJ2-7; 10 bases are shared with TRBD2. Trimming took 2 bases from V and 9 from J; bases not matched to a gene: 11. Germline values: CDR1 SGHDT, CDR2 YYEEEE. The CDR3 spans 15 residues. CDR3 DNA: TGTGCCAGCAGCTTTAATGGGCTAGCGGGAGAAATGCAGTACTTC. Protein: CASSFNGLAGEMQYF. The full variable domain, rest sourced from reference TRBV5-6 and TRBJ2-7, is DAGVTQSPTHLIKTRGQQVTLRCSPKSGHDTVSWYQQALGQGPQFIFQYYEEEERQRGNFPDRFSGHQFPNYSSELNVNALLLGDSALYLCASSFNGLAGEMQYFGPGTRLTVT.

This chain connects TRBV5-8 to TRBJ2-7, with D possibly being TRBD2 (6 bases). The CDR3 spans 14 residues. The V end lost 6 bases, the J end lost 1 base, and 14 bases lay between the germline ends. In germline, CDR1 is SGHTS, CDR2 YDEGEE. In DNA, the CDR3 is TGTGCCAGCACCGGGGGACTCAATTCCTACGAGCAGTACTTC. This encodes CASTGGLNSYEQYF.

J is TRBJ2-2 and V is TRBV5-1; weak D call: TRBD1 (6 bases). CDR1 is SGHRS and CDR2 is YFSETQ in the germline V gene. This CDR3 comprises 13 residues. The V end lost 6 bases, the J end lost 3 bases, and 9 bases lay between the germline ends. The chain's CDR3 is CASKQGDTGELFF. In DNA, the CDR3 is TGCGCCAGCAAACAGGGAGACACCGGGGAGCTGTTTTTT.

The rearrangement links TRBV7-9 to TRBJ2-5; D not certain. The germline V and J ends were trimmed by 5 bases and 0 bases, with 22 bases remaining between them. The CDR3 has 18 residues. Per germline, CDR1 SEHNR and CDR2 FQNEAQ (reference sequence). The chain's CDR3 is CASSPGSTALGYQETQYF. CDR3 nucleotides: TGTGCCAGCAGCCCCGGGTCCACCGCTCTTGGATACCAAGAGACCCAGTACTTC.

The V call is TRBV15, the J call TRBJ1-1; 11 bases fit TRBD1. From germline, CDR1 is LNHNV and CDR2 YYDKDF (reference sequence). This CDR3 is built from 14 residues. V was clipped by 3 bases and J by 7 bases; unmatched bases: 4. DNA of the CDR3: TGTGCCACCAGCAGGGACAGGGGGCCTTATGAAGCTTTCTTT. This gives the protein CATSRDRGPYEAFF.

To note about this clone: Different DNA sequences within this sample yield the same CDR3. The rearrangement joins TRBV9 to TRBJ2-3; D remains unclear. The CDR3 has 15 residues. V dropped 0 bases and J dropped 3 bases, with 11 bases sitting between them. The V gene's germline CDR1 is SGDLS and CDR2 YYNGEE. The CDR3 DNA is TGTGCCAGCAGCGTAGGAGGCTTAGGTACAGATACGCAGTATTTT. It encodes CASSVGGLGTDTQYF.